This TCR beta chain was documented in a study of CD8 T cells in Susac syndrome (dated by TCRdb to the late 2010s). Concerning the study at large: The study used repertoire sequencing to test whether antigen drove CD8+ T cell activation and differentiation in Susac syndrome. Beyond this particular receptor, the publication reports: The TCR sequencing and HLA analysis was acknowledged to have included a relatively small number of individuals.

RNA was extracted using the RNeasy kit, and about 0.5 to 1 ug of the RNA was reverse transcribed with random hexamers. The immunoSEQ multiplex PCR assay, which covers 54 Vbeta and 13 Jbeta segments, was used to amplify TCR beta CDR3 regions. PCR amplification bias was corrected by using a synthetic template baseline for primer optimization and computational correction. The original pipeline was this. Reads were assigned to V, D and J genes according to IMGT and analyzed in immunoSEQ Analyzer, with only productive sequences retained. To calculate clonality, Shannon entropy was normalized by log2 of the number of productive unique sequences and then subtracted from one. Public and private clones were assessed among the 100 most prevalent clones of each patient and control. Clones were defined as Susac-specific if absent from the healthy and MS cohorts, from around 1,000 published viral clones and from other ImmuneACCESS disease sequences. TCRdb reprocessing: public reads trimmed at Q25 with fastp, clones called with MiXCR, in-frame beta chains kept. Rows with a matching CDR3 protein are joined into one entry that keeps the most common DNA and genes. TCRdb assigned the V and J calls; the authors' analysis was not used. For this sample the table gives roughly 330,000 distinct CDR3 sequences, of which just over 90% were detected only once. Roughly 0.059% of the sample is in the top ten clones.

Turning to this clonotype: The antigen it recognizes is unknown. No per-base quality is available; no much larger clone lies one base away.

Reading from cysteine to phenylalanine, the CDR3 counts 15 amino acids. The only DNA kept is the CDR3, 45 bases in frame from the first base. Compared with germline, V lacks 3 bases and J lacks 2 bases; bases without a gene match: 4. The germline V gene encodes CDR1 MGHRA and CDR2 YSYEKL. Peripheral blood CD8+ and CD4+ T cells from healthy donors, Susac syndrome patients and multiple sclerosis patients were profiled using high-throughput TCR beta sequencing. The multiple sclerosis controls were treatment-naive patients whose relapsing-remitting disease, either stable or active, fulfilled the revised McDonald criteria. CD8+ TEMRA cells were enriched by FACS, while bulk CD8+ and CD4+ T cells were purified by magnetic negative isolation. Blood was collected in EDTA tubes and processed within 24 hours, with PBMCs isolated through density gradient centrifugation. PBMCs intended for TCR sequencing were frozen in liquid nitrogen and were later thawed in a 37 degrees C water bath. Purity of sorted or isolated CD4+, CD8+ and CD8+ TEMRA cells was at least 90%.

The chain uses TRBV4-1 and TRBJ2-7; TRBD1 agrees with 10 junctional bases. This clonotype originated in a human donor with multiple sclerosis. The specimen was CD4+ T cells from PBMCs. The CDR3 corresponds to CASSHRDRGTYEQYF. Read as DNA, the sequence is TGCGCCAGCAGCCATCGGGACAGGGGCACCTACGAGCAGTACTTC.